This T cell receptor beta chain was recorded in a study of PD-1 blockade in classical Hodgkin lymphoma. The table came from immunoSEQ multiplex PCR; TCRdb's copy has only in-frame clones and leaves some out. The sample lists some 15,000 clones; 83% were seen once. Details on this clone: What it recognizes is unknown.

Relapse after autologous stem cell transplantation occurred in every patient, and brentuximab vedotin exposure varied. Under best response, outcomes were complete response, partial response or progressive disease. This CDR3 contains 17 residues. The germline V gene encodes CDR1 SGHRS and CDR2 YFSETQ. J was trimmed by 2 bases and V by 3 bases; bases with no gene match: 13. The study, taken as a whole, reports: Complete responders showed a baseline diversity that resembled the diversity of newly diagnosed patients. Patients who initiated nivolumab within 1 year of ASCT were excluded. It was reported that newly diagnosed patients had less baseline TCR diversity than healthy donors.

The receptor comes from a human donor with classical Hodgkin lymphoma. This material consisted of peripheral blood mononuclear cells (PBMCs), taken before the second cycle of nivolumab. The chain carries TRBV5-1 and TRBJ1-2; 7 bases line up with TRBD1. Written as DNA, the CDR3 is TGCGCCAGCAGCTATACGGGACAGTATGTAAGCAACTATGGCTACACCTTC. This gives the protein CASSYTGQYVSNYGYTF.